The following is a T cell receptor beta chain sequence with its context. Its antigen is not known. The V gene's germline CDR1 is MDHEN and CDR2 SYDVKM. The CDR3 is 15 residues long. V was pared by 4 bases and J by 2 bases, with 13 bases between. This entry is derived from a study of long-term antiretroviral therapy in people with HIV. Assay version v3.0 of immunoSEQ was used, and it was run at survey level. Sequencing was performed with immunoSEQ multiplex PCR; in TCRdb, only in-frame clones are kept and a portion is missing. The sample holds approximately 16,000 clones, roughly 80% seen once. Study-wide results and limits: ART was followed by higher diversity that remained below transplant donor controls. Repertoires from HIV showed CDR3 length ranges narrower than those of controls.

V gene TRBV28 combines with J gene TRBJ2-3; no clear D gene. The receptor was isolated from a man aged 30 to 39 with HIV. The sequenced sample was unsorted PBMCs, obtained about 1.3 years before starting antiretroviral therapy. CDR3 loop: CASSSPDASTDTQYF. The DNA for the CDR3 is TGTGCCAGCAGTTCACCGGACGCATCCACAGATACGCAGTATTTT.